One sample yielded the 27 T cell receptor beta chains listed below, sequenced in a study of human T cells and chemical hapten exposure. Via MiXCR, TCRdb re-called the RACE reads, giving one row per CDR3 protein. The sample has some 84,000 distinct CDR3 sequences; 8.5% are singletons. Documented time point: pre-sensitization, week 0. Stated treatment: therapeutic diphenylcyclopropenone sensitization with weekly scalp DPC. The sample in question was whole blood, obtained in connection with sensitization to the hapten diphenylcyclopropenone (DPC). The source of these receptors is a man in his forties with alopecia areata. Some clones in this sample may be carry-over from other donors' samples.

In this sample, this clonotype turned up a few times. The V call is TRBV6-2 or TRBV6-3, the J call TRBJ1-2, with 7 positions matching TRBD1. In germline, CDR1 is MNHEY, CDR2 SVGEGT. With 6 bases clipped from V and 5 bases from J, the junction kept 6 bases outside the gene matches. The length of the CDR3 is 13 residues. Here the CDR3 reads CASRAGTEYGYTF. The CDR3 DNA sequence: TGTGCCAGCAGAGCCGGGACAGAATATGGCTACACCTTC.

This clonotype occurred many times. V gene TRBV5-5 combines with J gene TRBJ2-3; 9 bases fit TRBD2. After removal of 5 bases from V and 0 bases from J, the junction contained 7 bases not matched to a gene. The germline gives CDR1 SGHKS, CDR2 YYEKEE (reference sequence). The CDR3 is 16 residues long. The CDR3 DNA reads TGTGCCAGCAGATCCCGACTAGCGGTTAGCACAGATACGCAGTATTTT. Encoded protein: CASRSRLAVSTDTQYF.

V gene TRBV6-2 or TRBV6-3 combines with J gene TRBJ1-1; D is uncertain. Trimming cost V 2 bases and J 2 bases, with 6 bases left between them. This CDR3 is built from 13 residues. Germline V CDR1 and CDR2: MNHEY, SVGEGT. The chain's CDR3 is CASSYLFNTEAFF. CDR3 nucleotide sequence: TGTGCCAGCAGTTACCTCTTCAACACTGAAGCTTTCTTT.

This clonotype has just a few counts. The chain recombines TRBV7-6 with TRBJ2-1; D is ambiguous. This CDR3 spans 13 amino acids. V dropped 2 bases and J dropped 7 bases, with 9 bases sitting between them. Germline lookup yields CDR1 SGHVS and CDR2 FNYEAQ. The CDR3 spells CASSLRPLNEQFF. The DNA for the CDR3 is TGTGCCAGCAGCTTACGCCCCTTGAATGAGCAGTTCTTC.

CDR3 nucleotides: TGTGCCATCAGCCCCCCCTCGGAGTACCAAGAGACCCAGTACTTC. This translates into CAISPPSEYQETQYF. The chain is built from TRBV10-3 and TRBJ2-5; no definite D call. This CDR3 comprises 15 residues. V lost 6 bases, J lost 0 bases, and 14 bases lay in between. The germline gives CDR1 ENHRY, CDR2 SYGVKD.

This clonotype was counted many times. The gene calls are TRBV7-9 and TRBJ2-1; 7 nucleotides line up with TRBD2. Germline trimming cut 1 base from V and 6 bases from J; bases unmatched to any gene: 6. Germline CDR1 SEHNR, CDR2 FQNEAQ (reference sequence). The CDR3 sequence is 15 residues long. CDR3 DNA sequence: TGTGCCAGCAGCTTAGTTGGCGGGAGTTCCAATGAGCAGTTCTTC. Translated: CASSLVGGSSNEQFF.

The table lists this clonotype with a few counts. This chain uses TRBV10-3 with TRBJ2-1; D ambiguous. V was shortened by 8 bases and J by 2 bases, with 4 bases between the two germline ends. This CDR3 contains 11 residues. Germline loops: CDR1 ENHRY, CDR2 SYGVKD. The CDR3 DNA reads TGTGCCATCGGGGCCTACAATGAGCAGTTCTTC. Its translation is CAIGAYNEQFF.

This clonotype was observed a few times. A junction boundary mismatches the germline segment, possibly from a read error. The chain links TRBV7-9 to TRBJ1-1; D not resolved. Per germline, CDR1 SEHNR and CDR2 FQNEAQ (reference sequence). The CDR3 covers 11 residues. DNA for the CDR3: TGTGCCAGCAGCTTAGCGATGTGGAACGCCTTT. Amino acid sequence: CASSLAMWNAF.

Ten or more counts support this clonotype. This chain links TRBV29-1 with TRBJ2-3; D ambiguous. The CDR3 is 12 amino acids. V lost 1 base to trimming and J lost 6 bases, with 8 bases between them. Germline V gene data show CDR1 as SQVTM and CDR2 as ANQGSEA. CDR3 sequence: CSVEGASDTQYF. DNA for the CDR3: TGCAGCGTTGAAGGAGCGAGTGATACGCAGTATTTT.

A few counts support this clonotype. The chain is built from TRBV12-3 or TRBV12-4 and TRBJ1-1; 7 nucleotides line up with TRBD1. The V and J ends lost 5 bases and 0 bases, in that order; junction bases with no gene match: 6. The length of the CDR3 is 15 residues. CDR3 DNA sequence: TGTGCCAGCAGTAGTCGACAGGGCCTGAACACTGAAGCTTTCTTT. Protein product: CASSSRQGLNTEAFF.

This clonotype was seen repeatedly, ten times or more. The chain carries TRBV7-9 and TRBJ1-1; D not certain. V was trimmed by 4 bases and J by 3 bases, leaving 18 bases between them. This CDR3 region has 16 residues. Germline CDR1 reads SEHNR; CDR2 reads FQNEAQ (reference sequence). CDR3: CASSSNGPVGYTEAFF. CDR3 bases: TGTGCCAGCAGCTCCAATGGACCGGTGGGGTACACTGAAGCTTTCTTT.

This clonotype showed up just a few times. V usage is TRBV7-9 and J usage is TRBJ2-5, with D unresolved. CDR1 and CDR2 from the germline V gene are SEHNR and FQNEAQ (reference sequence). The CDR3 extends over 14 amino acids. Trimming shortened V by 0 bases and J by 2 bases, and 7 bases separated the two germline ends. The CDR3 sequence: CASSLAVQQETQYF. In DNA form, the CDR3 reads TGTGCCAGCAGCTTAGCGGTACAGCAAGAGACCCAGTACTTC.

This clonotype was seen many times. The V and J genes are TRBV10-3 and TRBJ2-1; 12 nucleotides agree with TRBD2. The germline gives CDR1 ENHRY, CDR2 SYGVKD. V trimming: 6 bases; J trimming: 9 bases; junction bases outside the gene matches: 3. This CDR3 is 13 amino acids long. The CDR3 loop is CAIRLAGGGEQFF. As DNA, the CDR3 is TGTGCCATCAGACTAGCGGGAGGCGGTGAGCAGTTCTTC.

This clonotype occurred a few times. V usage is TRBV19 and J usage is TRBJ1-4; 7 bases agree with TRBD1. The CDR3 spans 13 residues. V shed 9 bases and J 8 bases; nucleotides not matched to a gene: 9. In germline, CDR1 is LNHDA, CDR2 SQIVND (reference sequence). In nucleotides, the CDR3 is TGTGCCAGCGAAGGACAGGAGGGCGAAAAACTGTTTTTT. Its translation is CASEGQEGEKLFF.

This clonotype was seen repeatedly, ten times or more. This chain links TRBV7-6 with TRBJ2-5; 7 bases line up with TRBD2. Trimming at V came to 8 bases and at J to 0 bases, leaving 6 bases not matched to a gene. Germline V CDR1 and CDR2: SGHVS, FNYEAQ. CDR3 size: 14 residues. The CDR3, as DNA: TGTGCCAGCGATCCTAGCGGATACCAAGAGACCCAGTACTTC. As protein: CASDPSGYQETQYF.

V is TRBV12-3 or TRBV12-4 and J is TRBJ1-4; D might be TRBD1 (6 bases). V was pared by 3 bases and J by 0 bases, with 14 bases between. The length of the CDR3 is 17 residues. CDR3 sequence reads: CASSFGQRPATNEKLFF. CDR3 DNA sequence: TGTGCCAGCAGTTTCGGACAGAGGCCTGCAACTAATGAAAAACTGTTTTTT.

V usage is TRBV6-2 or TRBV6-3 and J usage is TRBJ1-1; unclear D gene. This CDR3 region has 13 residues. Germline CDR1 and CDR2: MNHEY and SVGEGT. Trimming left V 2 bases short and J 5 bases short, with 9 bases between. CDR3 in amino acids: CASSYPGRTEAFF. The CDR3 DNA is TGTGCCAGCAGTTACCCAGGACGAACTGAAGCTTTCTTT.

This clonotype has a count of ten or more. The CDR3 spells CASSSTRGGEQFF. In nucleotides, the CDR3 is TGTGCCAGCAGTTCGACTAGGGGGGGGGAGCAGTTCTTC. The J gene is TRBJ2-1, the V gene TRBV12-3 or TRBV12-4; the D gene is possibly TRBD2 (7 bases). The V end was cut by 4 bases, the J end by 10 bases, with 14 bases between. CDR3 length: 13 amino acids.

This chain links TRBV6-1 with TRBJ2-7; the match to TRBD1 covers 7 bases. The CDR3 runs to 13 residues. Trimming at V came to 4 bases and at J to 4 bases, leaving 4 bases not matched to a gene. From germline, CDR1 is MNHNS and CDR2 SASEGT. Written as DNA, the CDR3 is TGTGCCAGCAGTGCCACAGGGGATTACGAGCAGTACTTC. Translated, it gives CASSATGDYEQYF.

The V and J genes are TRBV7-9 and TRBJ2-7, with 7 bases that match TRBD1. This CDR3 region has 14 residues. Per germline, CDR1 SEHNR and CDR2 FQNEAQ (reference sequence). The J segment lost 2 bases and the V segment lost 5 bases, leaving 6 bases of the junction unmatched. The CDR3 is CASSRGQPPYEQYV. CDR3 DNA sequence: TGTGCCAGCAGCCGGGGACAGCCTCCCTACGAGCAGTACGTC.

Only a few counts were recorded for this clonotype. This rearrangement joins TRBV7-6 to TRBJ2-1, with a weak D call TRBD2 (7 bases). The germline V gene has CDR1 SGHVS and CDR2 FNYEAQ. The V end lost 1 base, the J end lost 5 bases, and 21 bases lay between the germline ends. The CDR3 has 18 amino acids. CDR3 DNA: TGTGCCAGCAGCTTAGGTTGGGGAGGGGGTAGAAGAAACAATGAGCAGTTCTTC. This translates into CASSLGWGGGRRNNEQFF.

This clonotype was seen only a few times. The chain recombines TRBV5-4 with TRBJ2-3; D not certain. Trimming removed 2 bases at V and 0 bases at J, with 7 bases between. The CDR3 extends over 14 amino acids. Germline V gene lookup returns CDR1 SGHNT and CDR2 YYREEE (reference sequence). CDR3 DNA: TGTGCCAGCAGCTTCACGTCTAGCACAGATACGCAGTATTTT. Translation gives CASSFTSSTDTQYF.

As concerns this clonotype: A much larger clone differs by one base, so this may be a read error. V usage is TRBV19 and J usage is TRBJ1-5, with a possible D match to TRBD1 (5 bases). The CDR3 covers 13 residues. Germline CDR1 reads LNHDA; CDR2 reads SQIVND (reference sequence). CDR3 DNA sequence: TGTGCCAGTAGTACAGGGCTCAATCAGCGCCAGCATTTT. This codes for CASSTGLNQRQHF.

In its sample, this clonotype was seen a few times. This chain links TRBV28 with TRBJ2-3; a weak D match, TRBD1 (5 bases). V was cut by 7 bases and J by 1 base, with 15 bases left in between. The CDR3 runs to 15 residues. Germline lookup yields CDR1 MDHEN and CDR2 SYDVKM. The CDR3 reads CASNLEGAGTDTQYF. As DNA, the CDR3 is TGTGCCAGCAACCTAGAAGGGGCCGGCACAGATACGCAGTATTTT.

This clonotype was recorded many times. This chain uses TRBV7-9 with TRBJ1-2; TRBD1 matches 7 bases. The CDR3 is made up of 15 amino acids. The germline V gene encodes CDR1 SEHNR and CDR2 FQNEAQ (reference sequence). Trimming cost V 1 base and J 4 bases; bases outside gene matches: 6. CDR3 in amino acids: CASSLGDSQSYGYTF. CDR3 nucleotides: TGTGCCAGCAGCTTAGGGGACAGCCAGAGCTATGGCTACACCTTC.

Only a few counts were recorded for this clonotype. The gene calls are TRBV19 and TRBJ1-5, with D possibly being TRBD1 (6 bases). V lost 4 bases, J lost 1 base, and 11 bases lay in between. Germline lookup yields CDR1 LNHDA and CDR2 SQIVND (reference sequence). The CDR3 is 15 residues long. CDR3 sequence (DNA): TGTGCCAGTAGTACGAACAGGGTAAGCAATCAGCCCCAGCATTTT. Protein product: CASSTNRVSNQPQHF.

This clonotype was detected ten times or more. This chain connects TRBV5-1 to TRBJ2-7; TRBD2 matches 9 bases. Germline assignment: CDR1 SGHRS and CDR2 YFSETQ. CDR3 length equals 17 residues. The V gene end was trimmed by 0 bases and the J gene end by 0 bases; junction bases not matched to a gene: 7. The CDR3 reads CASSLGLAGESSYEQYF. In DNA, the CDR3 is TGCGCCAGCAGCTTGGGTTTAGCGGGGGAAAGCTCCTACGAGCAGTACTTC.